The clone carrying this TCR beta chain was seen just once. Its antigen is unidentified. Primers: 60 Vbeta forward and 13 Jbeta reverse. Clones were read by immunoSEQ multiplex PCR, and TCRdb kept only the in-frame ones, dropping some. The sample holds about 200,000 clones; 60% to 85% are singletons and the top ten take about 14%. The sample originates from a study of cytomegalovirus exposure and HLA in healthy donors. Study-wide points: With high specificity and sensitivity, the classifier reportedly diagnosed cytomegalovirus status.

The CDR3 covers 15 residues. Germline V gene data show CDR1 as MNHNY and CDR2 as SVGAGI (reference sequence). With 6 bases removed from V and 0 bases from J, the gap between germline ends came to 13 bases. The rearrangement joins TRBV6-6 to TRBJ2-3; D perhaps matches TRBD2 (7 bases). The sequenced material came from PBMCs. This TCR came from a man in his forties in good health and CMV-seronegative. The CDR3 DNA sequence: TGTGCCAGCAGCGGGGGGCAGGGAAGCACAGATACGCAGTATTTT. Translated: CASSGGQGSTDTQYF.